This T cell receptor beta chain was observed in a study of shared clonotypes between healthy human individuals. Study information: CD8 memory received one plate per donor, CD8 naive two, CD4 memory three and CD4 naive three. Study-level findings and limits: Non-shared clonotypes displayed generation probabilities falling below those of clonotypes present in all four donors. A handful of donors had around 5.2% of their naive CD4 clonotypes in common.

CD45RO negativity and positive selection for CCR7 defined naive CD8 cells, a population that excluded terminally differentiated effector memory CD45RA+ cells. Caucasian adults living in Nashville, Tennessee, provided all samples. On this clone: What it binds is unknown.

Only in-frame clones appear in the TCRdb table, and some are missing; sequencing was by immunoSEQ multiplex PCR. Here the sample spans millions of clones, about 95% being singletons. The sequenced sample consisted of naive CD8+ T cells sorted from blood. The receptor was isolated from a man aged 18 to 30 in good health.

The CDR3 coding sequence is TGTGCCTGGAGTGAAGGGGGGACCGGGGAGCTGTTTTTT. Its translation: CAWSEGGTGELFF. The genes are TRBV30 and TRBJ2-2, with D possibly being TRBD1 or TRBD2 (6 bases each). The CDR3 is 13 amino acids. Between the trimmed V and J ends, which lost 1 base and 5 bases, there was a span of 8 bases. The germline CDR1 and CDR2 sequences are GTSNPN and SVGIG (reference sequence).